This is a list of T cell receptor beta chains from one sample in a study of blood T cell repertoires in COVID-19. The method was immunoSEQ multiplex PCR; TCRdb's version includes in-frame clones alone and lacks a portion of them. This table holds tens of thousands of clones, around 90% found once. Sequenced input: peripheral blood. The receptors here all came from a human donor in a cohort sampled during active COVID-19. CDR3s include the opening cysteine and the closing phenylalanine or tryptophan. Each record gives: clone size, CDR3 length, J gene, V gene, D gene, CDR3 protein, CDR3 DNA. D genes are given only for firm matches. Expanded clones get a size class; other rows say once, few or many, or leave the size out.

size: once
length: 14
J: TRBJ1-6
V: TRBV9
D: -
CDR3: CASSPRGGASPLHF
DNA: TGTGCCAGCAGTCCCCGGGGGGGGGCCTCACCCCTCCACTTT

size: -
length: 16
J: TRBJ2-1
V: TRBV2
D: TRBD2
CDR3: CASSGRLAGAINEQFF
DNA: TGTGCCAGCAGTGGACGACTAGCGGGAGCTATCAATGAGCAGTTCTTC

size: few
length: 14
J: TRBJ1-2
V: TRBV6-6
D: -
CDR3: CASSPPRGNDGYTF
DNA: TGTGCCAGCAGTCCACCCAGGGGAAATGATGGCTACACCTTC

size: -
length: 16
J: TRBJ2-7
V: TRBV7-2
D: TRBD1
CDR3: CASSPLGQISPYEQYF
DNA: TGTGCCAGCAGCCCCCTGGGACAGATTTCTCCCTACGAGCAGTACTTC

size: once
length: 15
J: TRBJ2-1
V: TRBV24-1
D: -
CDR3: CATSVGGKGYNEQFF
DNA: TGTGCCACCAGTGTCGGGGGAAAGGGGTACAATGAGCAGTTCTTC

size: -
length: 14
J: TRBJ2-2
V: TRBV6-2/TRBV6-3
D: TRBD1
CDR3: CASSWDRATGELFF
DNA: TGTGCCAGCAGTTGGGACAGGGCAACCGGGGAGCTGTTTTTT

size: -
length: 13
J: TRBJ1-2
V: TRBV23-1
D: TRBD1
CDR3: CASSHRDSYGYTF
DNA: TGCGCCAGCAGTCACCGGGACAGCTATGGCTACACCTTC

size: -
length: 14
J: TRBJ1-5
V: TRBV30
D: -
CDR3: CAWSAGNQNQPQHF
DNA: TGTGCCTGGAGTGCAGGAAATCAGAATCAGCCCCAGCATTTT

size: -
length: 17
J: TRBJ1-5
V: TRBV28
D: -
CDR3: CASSRPGTSPSNQPQHF
DNA: TGTGCCAGCAGTCGTCCAGGGACATCCCCTAGCAATCAGCCCCAGCATTTT

size: -
length: 13
J: TRBJ1-4
V: TRBV12-3/TRBV12-4
D: -
CDR3: CASSQNRDEKLFF
DNA: TGTGCCAGCAGCCAGAACAGGGACGAAAAACTGTTTTTT

size: -
length: 14
J: TRBJ1-1
V: TRBV9
D: -
CDR3: CASSVGHDHTEAFF
DNA: TGTGCCAGCAGCGTAGGACACGATCACACTGAAGCTTTCTTT

size: -
length: 15
J: TRBJ2-7
V: TRBV7-2
D: TRBD2
CDR3: CASSLRLAGGEEQYF
DNA: TGTGCCAGCAGCTTACGGCTAGCGGGAGGGGAAGAGCAGTACTTC

size: -
length: 16
J: TRBJ2-4
V: TRBV4-1
D: -
CDR3: CASSQTETVAKNIQYF
DNA: TGCGCCAGCAGCCAGACCGAAACAGTAGCCAAAAACATTCAGTACTTC

size: -
length: 13
J: TRBJ1-1
V: TRBV3-1/TRBV3-2
D: -
CDR3: CASSRGGEGEAFF
DNA: TGTGCCAGCAGCCGAGGGGGTGAGGGTGAAGCTTTCTTT

size: -
length: 16
J: TRBJ2-7
V: TRBV3-1/TRBV3-2
D: TRBD1
CDR3: CASSQGVADRGGEQYF
DNA: TGTGCCAGCAGCCAAGGTGTGGCGGACAGGGGCGGCGAGCAGTACTTC

size: -
length: 16
J: TRBJ2-5
V: TRBV11-2
D: -
CDR3: CASSLELAPYQETQYF
DNA: TGTGCCAGCAGCTTAGAGTTGGCACCCTACCAAGAGACCCAGTACTTC

size: -
length: 15
J: TRBJ1-1
V: TRBV2
D: TRBD1
CDR3: CASTETQGVNTEAFF
DNA: TGTGCCAGCACTGAAACACAGGGGGTGAACACTGAAGCTTTCTTT

size: -
length: 14
J: TRBJ2-7
V: TRBV28
D: -
CDR3: CASSSTGSTYEQYF
DNA: TGTGCCAGCAGTTCGACAGGCTCGACCTACGAGCAGTACTTC

size: -
length: 14
J: TRBJ2-5
V: TRBV5-4
D: -
CDR3: CASSPVSPKETQYF
DNA: TGTGCCAGCAGCCCAGTATCCCCCAAAGAGACCCAGTACTTC

size: -
length: 14
J: TRBJ1-2
V: TRBV18
D: -
CDR3: CASSPPTQGYGYTF
DNA: TGTGCCAGCTCACCACCGACACAGGGATATGGCTACACCTTC

size: -
length: 14
J: TRBJ2-1
V: TRBV19
D: TRBD1
CDR3: CASGWQGVDNEQFF
DNA: TGTGCCAGTGGGTGGCAGGGGGTCGACAATGAGCAGTTCTTC

size: once
length: 14
J: TRBJ2-7
V: TRBV29-1
D: TRBD1
CDR3: CSVAGTGSSYEQYF
DNA: TGCAGCGTCGCCGGGACAGGGAGCTCCTACGAGCAGTACTTC

size: -
length: 15
J: TRBJ2-1
V: TRBV19
D: TRBD2
CDR3: CASSKATSGRGEQFF
DNA: TGTGCCAGTAGTAAAGCGACTAGCGGGAGGGGGGAGCAGTTCTTC

size: -
length: 15
J: TRBJ2-2
V: TRBV24-1
D: -
CDR3: CATGKPGADTGELFF
DNA: TGTGCCACCGGAAAACCGGGAGCTGACACCGGGGAGCTGTTTTTT

size: -
length: 13
J: TRBJ2-2
V: TRBV6-1
D: TRBD2
CDR3: CAAGGRVDGELFF
DNA: TGTGCCGCGGGCGGGAGGGTTGACGGGGAGCTGTTTTTT